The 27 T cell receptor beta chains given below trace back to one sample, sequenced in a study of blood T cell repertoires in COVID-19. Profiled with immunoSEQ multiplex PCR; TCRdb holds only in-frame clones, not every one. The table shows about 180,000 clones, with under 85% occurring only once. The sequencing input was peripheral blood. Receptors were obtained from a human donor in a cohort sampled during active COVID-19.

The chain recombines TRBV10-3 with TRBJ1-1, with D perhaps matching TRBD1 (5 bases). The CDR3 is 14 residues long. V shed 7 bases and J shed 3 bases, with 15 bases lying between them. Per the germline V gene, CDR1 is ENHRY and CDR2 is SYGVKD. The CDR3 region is CAINRQAGDTEAFF. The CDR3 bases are TGTGCCATCAACCGGCAGGCGGGGGACACTGAAGCTTTCTTT.

The CDR3 sequence is CASSHPRGTGGEKLFF. Here the CDR3 DNA reads TGTGCCAGCAGCCACCCGAGGGGGACAGGGGGTGAAAAACTGTTTTTT. The V call is TRBV3-1 (or the pseudogene TRBV3-2), the J call TRBJ1-4, with 11 bases lining up with TRBD1. There are 16 residues in the CDR3. J lost 7 bases, V lost 3 bases, and 7 bases had no gene match. Germline V gene data show CDR1 as LGHDT and CDR2 as YNNKEL (reference sequence).

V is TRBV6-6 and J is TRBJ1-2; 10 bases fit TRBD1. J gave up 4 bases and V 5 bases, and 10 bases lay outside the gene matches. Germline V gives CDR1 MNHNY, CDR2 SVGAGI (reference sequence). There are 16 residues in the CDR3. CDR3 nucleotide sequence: TGTGCCAGCAGTACCCGACAGGGGGCGGATCTCTATGGCTACACCTTC. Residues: CASSTRQGADLYGYTF.

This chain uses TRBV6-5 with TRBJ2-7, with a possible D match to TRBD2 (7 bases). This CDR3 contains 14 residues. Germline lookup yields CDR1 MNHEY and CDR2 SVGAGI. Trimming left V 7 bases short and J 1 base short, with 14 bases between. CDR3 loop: CASMRGPSSYEQYF. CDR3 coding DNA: TGTGCCAGCATGCGGGGGCCCTCTTCCTACGAGCAGTACTTC.

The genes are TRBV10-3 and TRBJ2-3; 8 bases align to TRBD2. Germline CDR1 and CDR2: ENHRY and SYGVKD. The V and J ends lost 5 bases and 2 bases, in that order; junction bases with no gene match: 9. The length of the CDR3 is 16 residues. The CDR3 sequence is CAISSGRGAYTDTQYF. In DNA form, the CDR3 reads TGTGCCATCAGTTCCGGGCGGGGGGCCTACACAGATACGCAGTATTTT.

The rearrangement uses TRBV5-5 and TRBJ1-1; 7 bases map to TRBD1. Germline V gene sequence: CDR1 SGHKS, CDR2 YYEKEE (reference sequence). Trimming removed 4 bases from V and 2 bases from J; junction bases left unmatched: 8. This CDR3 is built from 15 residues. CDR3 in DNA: TGTGCCAGCAGCGACGGGACAGCCCTCAACACTGAAGCTTTCTTT. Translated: CASSDGTALNTEAFF.

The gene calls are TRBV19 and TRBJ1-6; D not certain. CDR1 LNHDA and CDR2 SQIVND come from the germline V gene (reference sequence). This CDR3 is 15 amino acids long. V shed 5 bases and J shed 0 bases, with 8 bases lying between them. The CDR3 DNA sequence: TGTGCCAGTAGTCCCCCAATCTCCTATAATTCACCCCTCCACTTT. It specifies CASSPPISYNSPLHF.

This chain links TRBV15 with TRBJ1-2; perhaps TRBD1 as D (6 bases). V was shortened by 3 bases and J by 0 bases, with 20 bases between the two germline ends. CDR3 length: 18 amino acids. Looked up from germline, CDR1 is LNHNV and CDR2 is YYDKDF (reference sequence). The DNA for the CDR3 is TGTGCCACCAGCAGGGAATTACCGGGACACATAGCTAACTATGGCTACACCTTC. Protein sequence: CATSRELPGHIANYGYTF.

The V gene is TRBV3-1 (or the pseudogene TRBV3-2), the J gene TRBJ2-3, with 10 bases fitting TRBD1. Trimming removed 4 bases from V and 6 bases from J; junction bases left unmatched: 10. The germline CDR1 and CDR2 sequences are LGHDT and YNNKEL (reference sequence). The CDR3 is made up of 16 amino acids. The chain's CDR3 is CASSPYPDRGPDTQYF. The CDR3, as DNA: TGTGCCAGCAGCCCTTACCCTGACAGGGGGCCTGATACGCAGTATTTT.

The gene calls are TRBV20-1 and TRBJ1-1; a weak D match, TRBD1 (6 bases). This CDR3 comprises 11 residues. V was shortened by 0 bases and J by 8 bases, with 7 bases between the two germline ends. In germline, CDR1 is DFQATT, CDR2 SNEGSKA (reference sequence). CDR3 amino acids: CSARDQGEAFF. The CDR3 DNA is TGCAGTGCTAGAGATCAGGGGGAAGCTTTCTTT.

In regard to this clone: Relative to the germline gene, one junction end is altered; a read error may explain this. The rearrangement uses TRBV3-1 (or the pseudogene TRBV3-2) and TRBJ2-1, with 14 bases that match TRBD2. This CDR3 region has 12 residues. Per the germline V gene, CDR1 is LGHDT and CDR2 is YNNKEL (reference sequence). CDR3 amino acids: CASSHGTSGGVF. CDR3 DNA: TGTGCCAGCAGCCACGGGACTAGCGGGGGTGTCTTC.

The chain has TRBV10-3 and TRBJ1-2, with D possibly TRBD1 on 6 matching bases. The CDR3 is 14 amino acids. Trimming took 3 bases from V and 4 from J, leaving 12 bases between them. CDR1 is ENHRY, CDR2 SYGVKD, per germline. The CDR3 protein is CAISDRQEIYGYTF. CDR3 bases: TGTGCCATCAGTGATAGACAGGAGATCTATGGCTACACCTTC.

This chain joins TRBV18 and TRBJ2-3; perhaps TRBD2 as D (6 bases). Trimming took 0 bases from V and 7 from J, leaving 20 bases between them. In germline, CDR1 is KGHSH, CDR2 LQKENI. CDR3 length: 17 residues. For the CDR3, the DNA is TGTGCCAGCTCACCACCGGTAGGGACTCTCAACCTAAATACGCAGTATTTT. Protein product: CASSPPVGTLNLNTQYF. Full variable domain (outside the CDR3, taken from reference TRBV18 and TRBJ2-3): NAGVMQNPRHLVRRRGQEARLRCSPMKGHSHVYWYRQLPEEGLKFMVYLQKENIIDESGMPKERFSAEFPKEGPSILRIQQVVRGDSAAYFCASSPPVGTLNLNTQYFGPGTRLTVL.

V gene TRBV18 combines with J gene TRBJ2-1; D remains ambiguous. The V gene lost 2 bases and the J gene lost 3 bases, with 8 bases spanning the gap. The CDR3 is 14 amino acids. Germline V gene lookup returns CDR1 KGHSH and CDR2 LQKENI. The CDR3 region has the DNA TGTGCCAGCTCACCAGCGTCCGACTACAATGAGCAGTTCTTC. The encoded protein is CASSPASDYNEQFF.

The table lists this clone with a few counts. CDR3 in DNA: TGCGCCAGCAGCATACAGGGGCCGCCTAACTATGGCTACACCTTC. This encodes CASSIQGPPNYGYTF. This sequence joins TRBV5-1 and TRBJ1-2; TRBD1 aligns across 7 bases. The germline CDR1 and CDR2 sequences are SGHRS and YFSETQ. The CDR3 contains 15 residues. J was trimmed by 0 bases and V by 4 bases; bases with no gene match: 6.

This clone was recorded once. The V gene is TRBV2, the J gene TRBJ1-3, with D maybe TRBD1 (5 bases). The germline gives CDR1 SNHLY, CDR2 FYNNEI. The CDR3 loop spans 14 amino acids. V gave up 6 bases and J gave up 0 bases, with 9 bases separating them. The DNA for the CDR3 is TGTGCCAGCAGGGCAGGGAACTCTGGAAACACCATATATTTT. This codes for CASRAGNSGNTIYF.

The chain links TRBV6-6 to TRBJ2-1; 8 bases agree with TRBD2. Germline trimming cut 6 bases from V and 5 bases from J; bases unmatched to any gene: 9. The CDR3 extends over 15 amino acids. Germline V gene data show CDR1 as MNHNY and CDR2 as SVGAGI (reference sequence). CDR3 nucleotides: TGTGCCAGCAGCCATAGCGGGGTGCGTCACAATGAGCAGTTCTTC. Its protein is CASSHSGVRHNEQFF.

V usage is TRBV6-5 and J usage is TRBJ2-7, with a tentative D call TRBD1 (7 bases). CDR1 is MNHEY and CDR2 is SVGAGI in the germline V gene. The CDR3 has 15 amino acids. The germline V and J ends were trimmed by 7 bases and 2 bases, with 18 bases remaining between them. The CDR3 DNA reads TGTGCCAGCATCGGGGCGGGGACAGCCGCCTACGAGCAGTACTTC. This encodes CASIGAGTAAYEQYF.

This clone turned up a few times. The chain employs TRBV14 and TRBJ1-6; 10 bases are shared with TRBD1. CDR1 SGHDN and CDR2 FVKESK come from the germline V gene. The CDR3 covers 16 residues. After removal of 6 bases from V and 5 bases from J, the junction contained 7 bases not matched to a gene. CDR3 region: CASSLRTGGNNSPLHF. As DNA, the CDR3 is TGTGCCAGCAGTCTAAGGACAGGGGGGAATAATTCACCCCTCCACTTT.

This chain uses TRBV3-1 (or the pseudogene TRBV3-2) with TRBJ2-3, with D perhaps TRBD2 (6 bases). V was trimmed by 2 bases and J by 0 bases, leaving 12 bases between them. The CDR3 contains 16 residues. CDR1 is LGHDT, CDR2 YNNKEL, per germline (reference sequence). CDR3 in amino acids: CASSQIGRGSTDTQYF. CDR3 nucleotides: TGTGCCAGCAGCCAAATCGGCCGGGGGAGCACAGATACGCAGTATTTT.

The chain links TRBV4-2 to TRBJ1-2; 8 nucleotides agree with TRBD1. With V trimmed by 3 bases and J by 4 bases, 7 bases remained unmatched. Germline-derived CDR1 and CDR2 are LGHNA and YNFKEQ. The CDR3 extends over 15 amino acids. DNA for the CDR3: TGTGCCAGCAGCCACGCGGGACAGGCCGGCTATGGCTACACCTTC. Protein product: CASSHAGQAGYGYTF.

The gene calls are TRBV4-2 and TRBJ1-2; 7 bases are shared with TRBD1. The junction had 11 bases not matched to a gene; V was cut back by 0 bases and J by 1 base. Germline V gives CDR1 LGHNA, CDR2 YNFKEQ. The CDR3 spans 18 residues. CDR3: CASSQESSGTENNYGYTF. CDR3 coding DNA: TGTGCCAGCAGCCAAGAAAGTAGTGGGACAGAAAATAACTATGGCTACACCTTC.

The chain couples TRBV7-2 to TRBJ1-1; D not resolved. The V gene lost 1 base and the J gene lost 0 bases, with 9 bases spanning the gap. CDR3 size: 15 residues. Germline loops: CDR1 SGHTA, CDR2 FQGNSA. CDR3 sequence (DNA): TGTGCCAGCAGCTTAGGGCCCATGGTGAACACTGAAGCTTTCTTT. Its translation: CASSLGPMVNTEAFF.

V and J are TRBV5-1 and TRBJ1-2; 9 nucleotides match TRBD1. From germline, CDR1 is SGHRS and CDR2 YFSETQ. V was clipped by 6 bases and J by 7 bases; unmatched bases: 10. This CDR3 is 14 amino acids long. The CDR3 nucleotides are TGCGCCAGCACAAAGGATTGGGGACAGGGTGGCTACACCTTC. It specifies CASTKDWGQGGYTF.

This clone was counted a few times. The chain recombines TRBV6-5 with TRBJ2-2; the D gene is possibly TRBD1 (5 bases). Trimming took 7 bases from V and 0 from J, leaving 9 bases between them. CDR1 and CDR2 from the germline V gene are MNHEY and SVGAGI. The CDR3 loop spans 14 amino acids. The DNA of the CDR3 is TGTGCCAGCATAGTGACAGCGAACACCGGGGAGCTGTTTTTT. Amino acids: CASIVTANTGELFF.

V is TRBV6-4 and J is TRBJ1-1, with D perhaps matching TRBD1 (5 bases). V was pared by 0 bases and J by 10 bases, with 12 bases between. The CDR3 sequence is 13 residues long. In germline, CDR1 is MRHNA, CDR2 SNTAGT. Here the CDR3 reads CASSDSIRGRAFF. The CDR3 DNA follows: TGTGCCAGCAGTGACTCTATAAGGGGTCGAGCTTTCTTT.

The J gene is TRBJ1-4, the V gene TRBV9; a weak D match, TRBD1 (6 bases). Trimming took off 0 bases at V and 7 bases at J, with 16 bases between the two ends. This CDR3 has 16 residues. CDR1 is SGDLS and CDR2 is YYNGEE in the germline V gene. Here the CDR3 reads CASSVGPTGSGEKLFF. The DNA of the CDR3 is TGTGCCAGCAGCGTAGGCCCCACAGGGTCCGGTGAAAAACTGTTTTTT.